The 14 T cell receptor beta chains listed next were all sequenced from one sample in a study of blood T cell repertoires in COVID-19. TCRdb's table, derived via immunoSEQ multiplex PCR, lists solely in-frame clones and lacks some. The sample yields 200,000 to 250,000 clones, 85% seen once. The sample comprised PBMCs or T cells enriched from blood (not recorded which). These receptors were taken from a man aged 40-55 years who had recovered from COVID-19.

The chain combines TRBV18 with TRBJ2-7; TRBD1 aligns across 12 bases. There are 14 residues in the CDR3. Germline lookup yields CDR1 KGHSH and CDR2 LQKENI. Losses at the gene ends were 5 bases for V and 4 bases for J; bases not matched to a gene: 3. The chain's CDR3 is CASSSGQGAYEQYF. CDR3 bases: TGTGCCAGCTCATCGGGACAGGGGGCTTACGAGCAGTACTTC.

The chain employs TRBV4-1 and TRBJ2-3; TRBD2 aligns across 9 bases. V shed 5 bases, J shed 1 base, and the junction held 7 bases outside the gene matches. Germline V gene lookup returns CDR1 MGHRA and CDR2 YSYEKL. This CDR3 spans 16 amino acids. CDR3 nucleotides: TGCGCCAGCAGCACGGGGACTAGCCAAGGCACAGATACGCAGTATTTT. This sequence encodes CASSTGTSQGTDTQYF.

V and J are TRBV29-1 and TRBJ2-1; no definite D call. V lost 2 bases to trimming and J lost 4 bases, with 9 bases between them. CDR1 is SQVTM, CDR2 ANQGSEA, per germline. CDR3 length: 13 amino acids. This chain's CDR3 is CSVENGPYNEQFF. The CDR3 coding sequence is TGCAGCGTTGAAAATGGGCCTTACAATGAGCAGTTCTTC.

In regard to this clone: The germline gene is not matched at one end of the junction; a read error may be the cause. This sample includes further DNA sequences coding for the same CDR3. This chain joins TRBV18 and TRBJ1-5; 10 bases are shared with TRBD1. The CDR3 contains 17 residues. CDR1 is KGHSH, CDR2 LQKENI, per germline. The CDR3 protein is CASSPGTGVLGGQPQHF. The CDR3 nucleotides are TGCGCCAGCTCACCAGGGACAGGGGTTTTGGGAGGTCAGCCCCAGCATTTT.

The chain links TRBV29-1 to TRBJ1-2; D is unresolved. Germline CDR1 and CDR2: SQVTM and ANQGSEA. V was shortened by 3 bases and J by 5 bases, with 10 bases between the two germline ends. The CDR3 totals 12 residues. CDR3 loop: CSVDLSMYGYTF. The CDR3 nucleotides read TGCAGCGTTGATTTGAGCATGTATGGCTACACCTTC.

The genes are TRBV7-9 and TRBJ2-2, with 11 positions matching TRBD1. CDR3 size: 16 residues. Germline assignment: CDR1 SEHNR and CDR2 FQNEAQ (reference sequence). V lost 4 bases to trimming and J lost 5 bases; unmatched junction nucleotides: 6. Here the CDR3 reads CASSSWDRGRTGELFF. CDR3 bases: TGTGCCAGCAGCTCCTGGGACAGGGGGAGAACCGGGGAGCTGTTTTTT.

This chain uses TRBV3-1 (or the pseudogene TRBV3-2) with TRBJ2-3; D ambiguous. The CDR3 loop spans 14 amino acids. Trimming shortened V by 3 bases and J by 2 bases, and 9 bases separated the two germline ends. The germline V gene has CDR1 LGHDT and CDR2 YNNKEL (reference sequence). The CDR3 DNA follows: TGTGCCAGCAGCCAGATGGAGATCACAGATACGCAGTATTTT. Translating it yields CASSQMEITDTQYF.

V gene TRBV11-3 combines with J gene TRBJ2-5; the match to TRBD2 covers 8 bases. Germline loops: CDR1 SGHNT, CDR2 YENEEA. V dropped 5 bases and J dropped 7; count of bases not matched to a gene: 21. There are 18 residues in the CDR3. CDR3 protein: CASSPTGGSGRLVGTQYF. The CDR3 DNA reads TGTGCCAGCAGCCCCACGGGGGGGTCCGGCAGGTTGGTTGGGACCCAGTACTTC.

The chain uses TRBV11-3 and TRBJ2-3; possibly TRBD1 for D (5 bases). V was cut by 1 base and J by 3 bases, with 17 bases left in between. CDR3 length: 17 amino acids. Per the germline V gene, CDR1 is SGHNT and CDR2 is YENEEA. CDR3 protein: CASSLVGRTWFTDTQYF. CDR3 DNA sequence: TGTGCCAGCAGCTTAGTGGGGCGGACCTGGTTTACAGATACGCAGTATTTT.

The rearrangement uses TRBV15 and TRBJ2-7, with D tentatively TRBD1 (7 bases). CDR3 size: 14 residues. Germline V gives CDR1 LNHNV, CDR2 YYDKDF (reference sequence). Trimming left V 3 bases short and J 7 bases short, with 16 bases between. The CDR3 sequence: CATSSDTRGREQYF. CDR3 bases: TGTGCCACCAGCAGCGACACCAGGGGGAGGGAGCAGTACTTC.

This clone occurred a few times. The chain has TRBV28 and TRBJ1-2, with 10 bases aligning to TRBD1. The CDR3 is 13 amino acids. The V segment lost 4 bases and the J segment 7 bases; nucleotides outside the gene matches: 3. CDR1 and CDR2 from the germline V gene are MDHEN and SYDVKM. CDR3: CASSSTGGIGYTF. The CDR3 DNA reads TGTGCCAGCAGTTCGACAGGGGGCATTGGCTACACCTTC.

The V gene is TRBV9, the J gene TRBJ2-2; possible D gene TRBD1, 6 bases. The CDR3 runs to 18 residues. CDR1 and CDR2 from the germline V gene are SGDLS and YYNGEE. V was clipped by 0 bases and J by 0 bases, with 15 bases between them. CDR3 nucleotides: TGTGCCAGCAGCGTAGCGGAACGAGGGACAACGAACACCGGGGAGCTGTTTTTT. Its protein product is CASSVAERGTTNTGELFF.

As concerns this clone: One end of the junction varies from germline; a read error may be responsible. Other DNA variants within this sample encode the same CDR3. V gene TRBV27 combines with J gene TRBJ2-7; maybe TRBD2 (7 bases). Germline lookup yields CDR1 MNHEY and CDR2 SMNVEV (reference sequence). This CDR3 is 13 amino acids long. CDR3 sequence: CASGGGSGYEQYF. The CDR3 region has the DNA TGTGCCAGTGGGGGCGGGAGTGGATACGAGCAGTACTTT.

The CDR3 DNA reads TGTGCCAGCAGCTCATTCGGGGAGCAGTACTTC. Its protein product is CASSSFGEQYF. The chain couples TRBV11-2 to TRBJ2-7; D remains unclear. From germline, CDR1 is SGHAT and CDR2 FQNNGV. This CDR3 spans 11 amino acids. Trimming stripped 4 bases from V and 7 bases from J, with 8 bases between.